These 10 T cell receptor beta chains were all obtained from the same sample, sequenced in a study of blood T cell repertoires in COVID-19. Generated by immunoSEQ multiplex PCR, the TCRdb table keeps only in-frame clones and is missing some. The table includes about 260,000 clones, 75% to 95% detected once. The sequencing input was peripheral blood. The receptor set was obtained from a young adult with COVID-19, enrolled during active disease.

This CDR3 is CASSFPRGYYNEQFF. DNA for the CDR3: TGTGCCAGCAGTTTCCCCCGGGGTTACTACAATGAGCAGTTCTTC. The rearrangement uses TRBV28 and TRBJ2-1, with a tentative D call TRBD2 (5 bases). Germline-derived CDR1 and CDR2 are MDHEN and SYDVKM. V was trimmed by 3 bases and J by 3 bases, leaving 12 bases between them. CDR3 length: 15 residues.

V usage is TRBV7-9 and J usage is TRBJ1-3, with TRBD1 as a possible D gene (5 bases). The V gene's germline CDR1 is SEHNR and CDR2 FQNEAQ (reference sequence). Trimming stripped 8 bases from V and 0 bases from J, with 20 bases between. The CDR3 is made up of 17 amino acids. The CDR3 DNA sequence: TGTGCCAGCTCAAAGGGTAGCGGGGCCCTCTCTGGAAACACCATATATTTT. Encoded protein: CASSKGSGALSGNTIYF.

The rearrangement uses TRBV7-9 and TRBJ1-5, with TRBD1 matching 8 bases. Trimming cost V 4 bases and J 1 base; bases outside gene matches: 3. The CDR3 runs to 15 residues. Germline V CDR1 and CDR2: SEHNR, FQNEAQ (reference sequence). The CDR3, as DNA: TGTGCCAGCAGCTCCGGGACAGGAAGCAATCAGCCCCAGCATTTT. It is translated as CASSSGTGSNQPQHF.

The chain joins TRBV11-3 to TRBJ2-7; maybe TRBD2 (5 bases). Germline values: CDR1 SGHNT, CDR2 YENEEA. The CDR3 runs to 15 residues. With 5 bases removed from V and 2 bases from J, the gap between germline ends came to 16 bases. This CDR3 reads CASSPDKPEAYEQYF. The CDR3 DNA sequence: TGTGCCAGCAGCCCTGACAAGCCGGAGGCCTACGAGCAGTACTTC.

This clone was counted a single time. The V call is TRBV10-3, the J call TRBJ2-7; a possible D gene is TRBD2 (6 bases). Per germline, CDR1 ENHRY and CDR2 SYGVKD. The V and J ends lost 1 base and 5 bases respectively, with 12 bases between them. There are 14 residues in the CDR3. The CDR3 spells CAISEFGGSNEQYF. As DNA, the CDR3 is TGTGCCATCAGTGAGTTTGGGGGGAGCAACGAGCAGTACTTC.

This chain links TRBV7-9 with TRBJ2-3, with 8 bases fitting TRBD2. Germline trimming cut 4 bases from V and 5 bases from J; bases unmatched to any gene: 11. The CDR3 sequence is 16 residues long. CDR1 is SEHNR, CDR2 FQNEAQ, per germline (reference sequence). DNA of the CDR3: TGTGCCAGCAGCTCGCCGAAGCGGGAGCTCAAAGATACGCAGTATTTT. Translating gives CASSSPKRELKDTQYF.

V is TRBV6-5 and J is TRBJ2-7; D might be TRBD2 (7 bases). The CDR3 runs to 13 residues. V was trimmed by 8 bases and J by 6 bases, leaving 17 bases between them. Per germline, CDR1 MNHEY and CDR2 SVGAGI. As DNA, the CDR3 is TGTGCCAGCCGAAGGGGGGGAGGGGGCGAGCAGTACTTC. Translating gives CASRRGGGGEQYF.

V is TRBV9 and J is TRBJ2-5, with a tentative D call TRBD2 (6 bases). The ends were cut back, 4 bases at V and 1 base at J, with 17 bases in the middle. Germline-derived CDR1 and CDR2 are SGDLS and YYNGEE. This CDR3 is 16 amino acids long. In DNA form, the CDR3 reads TGTGCCAGCAGCCAATGGGGAGGACGGGTCCAAGAGACCCAGTACTTC. This sequence encodes CASSQWGGRVQETQYF.

V is TRBV6-4 and J is TRBJ1-2; 8 bases map to TRBD1. The germline V gene has CDR1 MRHNA and CDR2 SNTAGT. This CDR3 region has 14 residues. Germline trimming cut 5 bases from V and 4 bases from J; bases unmatched to any gene: 6. In nucleotides, the CDR3 is TGTGCCAGCAGTATCTCCGGGACAGGCTATGGCTACACCTTC. Translating gives CASSISGTGYGYTF.

The chain combines TRBV3-1 (or the pseudogene TRBV3-2) with TRBJ2-5, with D perhaps matching TRBD1 (6 bases). The V end lost 4 bases, the J end lost 2 bases, and 11 bases lay between the germline ends. Per the germline V gene, CDR1 is LGHDT and CDR2 is YNNKEL (reference sequence). The CDR3 totals 14 residues. CDR3 DNA: TGTGCCAGCAGCCCTCGACAGGTTCAAGAGACCCAGTACTTC. Its translation is CASSPRQVQETQYF.